A single sample gave rise to the 25 T cell receptor beta chains below, sequenced in a study of T cells in localized non-small cell lung cancer. Clones were sequenced by immunoSEQ multiplex PCR, and TCRdb holds only the in-frame ones, with some missing. The sample contains roughly 14,000 clones, 70% to 90% of which appear only once. The material was peripheral blood mononuclear cells, obtained before any cancer treatment. The receptors were sampled from a male donor older than 55 with stage II lung adenocarcinoma.

The chain carries TRBV6-5 and TRBJ2-7; D ambiguous. CDR3 size: 15 residues. Trimming shortened V by 2 bases and J by 6 bases, and 17 bases separated the two germline ends. Germline V lookup: CDR1 MNHEY, CDR2 SVGAGI. The CDR3 loop reads CASSYGPTTNPEQYF. Written as DNA, the CDR3 is TGTGCCAGCAGTTACGGACCTACAACAAATCCCGAGCAGTACTTC.

This clone was observed once. V and J are TRBV2 and TRBJ1-2, with D perhaps TRBD1 (5 bases). The germline CDR1 and CDR2 sequences are SNHLY and FYNNEI. The CDR3 covers 13 residues. V lost 10 bases, J lost 2 bases, and 14 bases lay in between. CDR3 loop: CATQTGANYGYTF. As DNA, the CDR3 is TGTGCCACGCAGACTGGGGCGAACTATGGCTACACCTTC.

This clone has more than one count but fewer than ten. The chain is built from TRBV6-6 and TRBJ2-1, with D tentatively TRBD2 (6 bases). The V and J ends lost 4 bases and 2 bases respectively, with 12 bases between them. The CDR3 has 15 amino acids. Germline-derived CDR1 and CDR2 are MNHNY and SVGAGI (reference sequence). The CDR3 DNA is TGTGCCAGCAGTTGGGGGGAGGTGACCTACAATGAGCAGTTCTTC. It encodes CASSWGEVTYNEQFF.

This clone showed up just once. The chain has TRBV5-1 and TRBJ2-5, with 16 nucleotides matching TRBD2. The germline CDR1 and CDR2 sequences are SGHRS and YFSETQ. Trimming removed 0 bases from V and 5 bases from J; junction bases left unmatched: 7. CDR3 length: 18 residues. Here the CDR3 DNA reads TGCGCCAGCAGCTTGGAGCCGGGACTAGCGGGAGGGCGTGAGACCCAGTACTTC. Protein sequence: CASSLEPGLAGGRETQYF.

V gene TRBV5-8 combines with J gene TRBJ2-7; tentatively, D is TRBD1 (6 bases). This CDR3 comprises 15 residues. The V and J ends lost 3 bases and 3 bases respectively, with 16 bases between them. CDR1 SGHTS and CDR2 YDEGEE come from the germline V gene. The CDR3 sequence: CASSSPSDRYYEQYF. CDR3 DNA sequence: TGTGCCAGCAGCTCGCCATCTGACAGGTACTACGAGCAGTACTTC.

The CDR3 loop is CASSSYSGEKLFF. The CDR3 DNA reads TGTGCCAGCAGCTCCTATTCGGGGGAAAAACTGTTTTTT. The chain couples TRBV11-1 to TRBJ1-4; D uncertain. V gave up 4 bases and J gave up 8 bases, with 11 bases separating them. The CDR3 spans 13 residues. The germline CDR1 and CDR2 sequences are SGHAT and FQDESV (reference sequence).

The chain couples TRBV19 to TRBJ1-2, with a weak D call TRBD1 (6 bases). CDR3 length equals 15 residues. Germline CDR1 is LNHDA and CDR2 is SQIVND (reference sequence). The V gene lost 4 bases and the J gene lost 3 bases, with 15 bases spanning the gap. Written as DNA, the CDR3 is TGTGCCAGTAGTAACCGCAGGGGTGAGGACTATGGCTACACCTTC. Its translation: CASSNRRGEDYGYTF.

This clone was counted once. This chain links TRBV8-2 with TRBJ1-2; TRBD1, as called in the table, went unchecked against the DNA. TRBV8-2 is an annotated pseudogene. CDR3 size: 16 residues. CDR3 amino acids: CGSDIRIRNVDYGYTF. In DNA, the CDR3 is TGTGGCAGTGACATACGTATTCGGAACGTCGACTATGGCTACACCTTC.

The chain joins TRBV9 to TRBJ2-2; no reliable D call. Germline values: CDR1 SGDLS, CDR2 YYNGEE. The CDR3 has 15 residues. V lost 0 bases to trimming and J lost 6 bases, with 12 bases between them. CDR3 bases: TGTGCCAGCAGCGTAGGAGGCCTGCAAGCCGGGGAGCTGTTTTTT. Protein: CASSVGGLQAGELFF. Using reference TRBV9 and TRBJ2-2 for the parts outside the CDR3, the full variable domain is DSGVTQTPKHLITATGQRVTLRCSPRSGDLSVYWYQQSLDQGLQFLIQYYNGEERAKGNILERFSAQQFPDLHSELNLSSLELGDSALYFCASSVGGLQAGELFFGEGSRLTVL.

There are a few counts of this clone. The chain recombines TRBV14 with TRBJ1-2; unclear D gene. Trimming took off 0 bases at V and 8 bases at J, with 10 bases between the two ends. CDR1 and CDR2 (germline): SGHDN, FVKESK. This CDR3 comprises 13 residues. The CDR3 sequence is CASSQEAHHGYTF. DNA of the CDR3: TGTGCCAGCAGCCAAGAAGCCCACCACGGCTACACCTTC. Full variable domain (missing parts from reference TRBV14 and TRBJ1-2): EAGVTQFPSHSVIEKGQTVTLRCDPISGHDNLYWYRRVMGKEIKFLLHFVKESKQDESGMPNNRFLAERTGGTYSTLKVQPAELEDSGVYFCASSQEAHHGYTFGSGTRLTVV.

CDR3: CASSEDRITYEQYF. The CDR3 region has the DNA TGCGCCAGCAGCGAGGACAGAATCACCTACGAGCAGTACTTC. The V call is TRBV5-1, the J call TRBJ2-7; D possibly corresponds to TRBD1 (6 bases). Per germline, CDR1 SGHRS and CDR2 YFSETQ. This CDR3 comprises 14 residues. V dropped 4 bases and J dropped 2 bases, with 13 bases sitting between them. Variable domain in full (rest from reference TRBV5-1 and TRBJ2-7): KAGVTQTPRYLIKTRGQQVTLSCSPISGHRSVSWYQQTPGQGLQFLFEYFSETQRNKGNFPGRFSGRQFSNSRSEMNVSTLELGDSALYLCASSEDRITYEQYFGPGTRLTVT.

This rearrangement joins TRBV7-2 to TRBJ2-3; D ambiguous. CDR3 length equals 11 residues. CDR1 SGHTA and CDR2 FQGNSA come from the germline V gene. The V end was cut by 3 bases, the J end by 2 bases, with 0 bases between. In nucleotides, the CDR3 is TGTGCCAGCAGCTTCACAGATACGCAGTATTTT. Protein product: CASSFTDTQYF.

The CDR3 loop is CASNTNRGLEQFF. DNA for the CDR3: TGTGCCAGCAACACAAACCGGGGACTCGAGCAGTTCTTC. J is TRBJ2-1 and V is TRBV11-2; tentative D call: TRBD2 (6 bases). The CDR3 contains 13 residues. Germline values: CDR1 SGHAT, CDR2 FQNNGV. V was cut by 7 bases and J by 10 bases, with 17 bases left in between.

This clone occurred a few times. V and J are TRBV7-3 and TRBJ1-1; D is ambiguous. The germline V gene encodes CDR1 SGHTA and CDR2 FQGTGA. V lost 2 bases and J lost 2, with 6 bases in between. CDR3 length equals 13 residues. The CDR3 DNA is TGTGCCAGCAGCTTATACGCCAACACTGAAGCTTTCTTT. This translates into CASSLYANTEAFF.

V gene TRBV28 combines with J gene TRBJ2-1, with 7 bases that match TRBD2. Trimming removed 3 bases from V and 10 bases from J; junction bases left unmatched: 6. There are 13 residues in the CDR3. Germline V CDR1 and CDR2: MDHEN, SYDVKM. CDR3 loop: CASSFVTGGEQFF. CDR3 nucleotides: TGTGCCAGCAGTTTTGTAACGGGAGGCGAGCAGTTCTTC.

The rearrangement joins TRBV28 to TRBJ1-2; TRBD1 matches 9 bases. This CDR3 is built from 16 residues. Unmatched junction bases numbered 7, after V lost 2 bases and J lost 3 bases. Germline V lookup: CDR1 MDHEN, CDR2 SYDVKM. Written as DNA, the CDR3 is TGTGCCAGCAGTTTAAGCGGGACAGGGAGTTACTATGGCTACACCTTC. Protein: CASSLSGTGSYYGYTF.

The chain employs TRBV27 and TRBJ2-1; 10 bases match TRBD2. V shed 0 bases, J shed 6 bases, and the junction held 11 bases outside the gene matches. The germline V gene encodes CDR1 MNHEY and CDR2 SMNVEV (reference sequence). This CDR3 is built from 18 residues. CDR3 residues: CASSLSNRRASGSNEQFF. As DNA, the CDR3 is TGTGCCAGCAGTTTATCAAATCGGCGGGCTAGCGGGAGCAATGAGCAGTTCTTC.

V and J are TRBV4-2 and TRBJ1-4; D might be TRBD1 (6 bases). CDR3 size: 16 residues. Germline V gives CDR1 LGHNA, CDR2 YNFKEQ. Deletions cut 6 bases from V and 1 base from J, with 15 bases between. The CDR3 DNA is TGTGCCAGCAGTCCCGGAACACAGGGAACTAATGAAAAACTGTTTTTT. Its protein product is CASSPGTQGTNEKLFF.

This clone has a single count. The chain joins TRBV2 to TRBJ2-2; 7 bases line up with TRBD1. V lost 6 bases to trimming and J lost 0 bases; unmatched junction nucleotides: 4. The length of the CDR3 is 15 residues. The V gene's germline CDR1 is SNHLY and CDR2 FYNNEI. For the CDR3, the DNA is TGTGCCAGCAGGACAGGGACCTCGAACACCGGGGAGCTGTTTTTT. Translated, it gives CASRTGTSNTGELFF. Together with reference TRBV2 and TRBJ2-2, the CDR3 gives the full variable domain: EPEVTQTPSHQVTQMGQEVILRCVPISNHLYFYWYRQILGQKVEFLVSFYNNEISEKSEIFDDQFSVERPDGSNFTLKIRSTKLEDSAMYFCASRTGTSNTGELFFGEGSRLTVL.

The V call is TRBV5-1, the J call TRBJ2-7, with 12 bases matching TRBD2. CDR3 length: 15 residues. Germline V gives CDR1 SGHRS, CDR2 YFSETQ. Trimming took 0 bases from V and 2 from J; bases not matched to a gene: 0. Written as DNA, the CDR3 is TGCGCCAGCAGCTTGGGGACTAGCGGGGCCTACGAGCAGTACTTC. Its protein product is CASSLGTSGAYEQYF.

The sample holds one count of this clone. The chain couples TRBV28 to TRBJ2-5; D tentatively reads TRBD1 or TRBD2 (5 bases each). From germline, CDR1 is MDHEN and CDR2 SYDVKM. The CDR3 length is 14 residues. The V end was cut by 9 bases, the J end by 1 base, with 15 bases between. The CDR3: CASWDRTLQETQYF. CDR3 in DNA: TGTGCCAGTTGGGACCGGACGCTCCAAGAGACCCAGTACTTC. Full variable domain (missing parts from reference TRBV28 and TRBJ2-5): DVKVTQSSRYLVKRTGEKVFLECVQDMDHENMFWYRQDPGLGLRLIYFSYDVKMKEKGDIPEGYSVSREKKERFSLILESASTNQTSMYLCASWDRTLQETQYFGPGTRLLVL.

J is TRBJ2-3 and V is TRBV11-3; 10 bases agree with TRBD2. Germline values: CDR1 SGHNT, CDR2 YENEEA. V lost 5 bases, J lost 6 bases, and 17 bases stayed unmatched. CDR3 size: 18 residues. CDR3: CASSPPGSSGRVLDTQYF. The DNA of the CDR3 is TGTGCCAGCAGCCCACCGGGTTCGAGCGGGAGGGTCCTGGATACGCAGTATTTT.

This chain joins TRBV9 and TRBJ2-1, with 10 positions matching TRBD2. The V and J ends lost 0 bases and 7 bases, in that order; junction bases with no gene match: 16. The germline gives CDR1 SGDLS, CDR2 YYNGEE. The CDR3 contains 19 residues. DNA for the CDR3: TGTGCCAGCAGCGTAGAAGCGAGCGGGAGGGCCAGGTTAGCGAATGAGCAGTTCTTC. This translates into CASSVEASGRARLANEQFF.

This clone appeared a few times. This chain uses TRBV6-1 with TRBJ1-5; no reliable D call. The germline CDR1 and CDR2 sequences are MNHNS and SASEGT. CDR3 length equals 14 residues. V lost 1 base, J lost 6 bases, and 10 bases lay in between. This CDR3 reads CASSEGEERQPQHF. CDR3 in DNA: TGTGCCAGCAGTGAAGGAGAGGAACGTCAGCCCCAGCATTTT.

The chain couples TRBV10-1 to TRBJ2-3, with D perhaps TRBD2 (6 bases). The CDR3 has 14 residues. The V gene lost 2 bases and the J gene lost 2 bases, with 8 bases spanning the gap. Germline loops: CDR1 WNHNN, CDR2 SYGVQD (reference sequence). CDR3 coding DNA: TGCGCCAGCAGTGAGGCGGGGTCCACAGATACGCAGTATTTT. As protein: CASSEAGSTDTQYF.